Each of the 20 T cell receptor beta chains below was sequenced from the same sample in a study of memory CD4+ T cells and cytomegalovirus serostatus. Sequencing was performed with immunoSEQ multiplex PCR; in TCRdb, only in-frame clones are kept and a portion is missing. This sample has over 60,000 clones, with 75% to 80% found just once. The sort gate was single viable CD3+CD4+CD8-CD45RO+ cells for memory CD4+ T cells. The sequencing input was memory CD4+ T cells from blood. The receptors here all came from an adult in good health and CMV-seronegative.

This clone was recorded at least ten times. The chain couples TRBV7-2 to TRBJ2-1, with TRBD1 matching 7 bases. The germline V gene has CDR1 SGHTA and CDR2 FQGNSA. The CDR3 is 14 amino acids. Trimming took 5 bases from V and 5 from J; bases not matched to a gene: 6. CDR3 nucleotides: TGTGCCAGCAGCGAACGGACAGGAAACAATGAGCAGTTCTTC. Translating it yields CASSERTGNNEQFF.

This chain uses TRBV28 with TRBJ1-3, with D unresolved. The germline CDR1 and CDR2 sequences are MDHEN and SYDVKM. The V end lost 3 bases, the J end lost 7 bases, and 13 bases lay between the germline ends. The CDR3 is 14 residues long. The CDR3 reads CASSLETVGNTIYF. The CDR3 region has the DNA TGTGCCAGCAGTTTGGAGACCGTGGGGAACACCATATATTTT.

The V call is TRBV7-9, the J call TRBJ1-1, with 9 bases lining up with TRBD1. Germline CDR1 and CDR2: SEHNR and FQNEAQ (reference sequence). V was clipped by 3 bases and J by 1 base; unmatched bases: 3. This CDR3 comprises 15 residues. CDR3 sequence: CASSFTGGENTEAFF. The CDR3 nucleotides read TGTGCCAGCAGCTTCACAGGGGGCGAGAACACTGAAGCTTTCTTT.

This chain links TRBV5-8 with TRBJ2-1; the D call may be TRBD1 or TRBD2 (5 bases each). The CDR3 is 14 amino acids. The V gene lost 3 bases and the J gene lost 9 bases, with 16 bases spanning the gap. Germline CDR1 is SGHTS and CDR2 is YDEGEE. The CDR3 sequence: CASSWGSLRGEQFF. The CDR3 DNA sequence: TGTGCCAGCAGCTGGGGGAGTTTAAGGGGTGAGCAGTTCTTC.

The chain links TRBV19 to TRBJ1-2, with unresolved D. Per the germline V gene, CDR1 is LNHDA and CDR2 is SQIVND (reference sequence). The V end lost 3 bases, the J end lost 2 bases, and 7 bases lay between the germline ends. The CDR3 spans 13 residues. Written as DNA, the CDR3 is TGTGCCAGTAGTATGAGGGAGAACTATGGCTACACCTTC. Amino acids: CASSMRENYGYTF.

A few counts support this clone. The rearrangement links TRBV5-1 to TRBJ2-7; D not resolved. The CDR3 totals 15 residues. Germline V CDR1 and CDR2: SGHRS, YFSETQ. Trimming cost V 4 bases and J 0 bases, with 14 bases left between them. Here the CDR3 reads CASSPQPLSSYEQYF. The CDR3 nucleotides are TGCGCCAGCAGCCCCCAGCCCTTAAGCTCCTACGAGCAGTACTTC. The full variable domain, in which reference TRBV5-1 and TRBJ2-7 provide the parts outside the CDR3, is KAGVTQTPRYLIKTRGQQVTLSCSPISGHRSVSWYQQTPGQGLQFLFEYFSETQRNKGNFPGRFSGRQFSNSRSEMNVSTLELGDSALYLCASSPQPLSSYEQYFGPGTRLTVT.

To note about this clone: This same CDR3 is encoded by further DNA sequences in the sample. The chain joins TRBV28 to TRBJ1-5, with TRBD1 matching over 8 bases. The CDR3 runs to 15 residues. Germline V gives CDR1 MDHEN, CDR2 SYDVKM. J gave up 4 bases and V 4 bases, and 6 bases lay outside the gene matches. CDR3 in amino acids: CASSSAGGGNQPQHF. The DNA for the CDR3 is TGTGCCAGCAGTTCGGCAGGGGGCGGAAATCAGCCCCAGCATTTT.

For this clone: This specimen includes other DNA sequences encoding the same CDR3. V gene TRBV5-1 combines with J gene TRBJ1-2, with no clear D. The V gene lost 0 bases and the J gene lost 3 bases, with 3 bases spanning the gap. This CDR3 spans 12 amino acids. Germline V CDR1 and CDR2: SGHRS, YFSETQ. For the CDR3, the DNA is TGCGCCAGCAGCTTGGGGGACTATGGCTACACCTTC. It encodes CASSLGDYGYTF.

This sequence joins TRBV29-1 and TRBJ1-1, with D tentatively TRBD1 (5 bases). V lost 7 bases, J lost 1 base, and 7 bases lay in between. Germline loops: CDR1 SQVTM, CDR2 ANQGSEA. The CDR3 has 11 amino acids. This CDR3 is CSGGSNTEAFF. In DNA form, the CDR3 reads TGCAGCGGGGGCTCGAACACTGAAGCTTTCTTT.

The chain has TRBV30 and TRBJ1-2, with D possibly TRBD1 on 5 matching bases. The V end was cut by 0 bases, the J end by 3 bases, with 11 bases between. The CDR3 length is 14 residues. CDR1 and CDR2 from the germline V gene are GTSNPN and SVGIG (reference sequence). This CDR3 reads CAWSVSRGYYGYTF. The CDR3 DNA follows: TGTGCCTGGAGTGTTTCGCGGGGGTACTATGGCTACACCTTC.

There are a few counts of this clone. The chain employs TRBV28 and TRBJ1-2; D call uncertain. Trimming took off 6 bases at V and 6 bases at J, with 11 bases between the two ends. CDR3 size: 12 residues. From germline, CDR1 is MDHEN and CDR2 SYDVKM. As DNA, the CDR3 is TGTGCCAGCAGAGCGTCGATCCATGGCTACACCTTC. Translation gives CASRASIHGYTF.

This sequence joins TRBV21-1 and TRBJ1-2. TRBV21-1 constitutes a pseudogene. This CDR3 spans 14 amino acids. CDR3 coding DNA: TGTGCCAGCAGCAATCCTTCTCCTAACTATGGCTACACCTTC. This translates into CASSNPSPNYGYTF.

The CDR3 region is CASSASTNTEAFF. The CDR3 DNA is TGTGCCAGCAGCGCTAGTACGAACACTGAAGCTTTCTTT. V usage is TRBV7-9 and J usage is TRBJ1-1; D gene ambiguous. Germline CDR1 reads SEHNR; CDR2 reads FQNEAQ (reference sequence). This CDR3 contains 13 residues. V was trimmed by 5 bases and J by 1 base, leaving 8 bases between them.

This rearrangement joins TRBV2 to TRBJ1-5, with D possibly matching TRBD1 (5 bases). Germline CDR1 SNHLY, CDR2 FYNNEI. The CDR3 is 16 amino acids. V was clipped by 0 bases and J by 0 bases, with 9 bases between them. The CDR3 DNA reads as TGTGCCAGCAGTGAAGCGCTGGGGGGTAGCAATCAGCCCCAGCATTTT. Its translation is CASSEALGGSNQPQHF.

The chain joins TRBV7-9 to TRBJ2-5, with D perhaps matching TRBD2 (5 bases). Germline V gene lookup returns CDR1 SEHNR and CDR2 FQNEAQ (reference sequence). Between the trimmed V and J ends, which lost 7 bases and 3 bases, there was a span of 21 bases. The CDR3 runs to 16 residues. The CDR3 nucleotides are TGTGCCAGCAAAGCGCAGGAGGTGGTTGGGGAAGAGACCCAGTACTTC. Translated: CASKAQEVVGEETQYF.

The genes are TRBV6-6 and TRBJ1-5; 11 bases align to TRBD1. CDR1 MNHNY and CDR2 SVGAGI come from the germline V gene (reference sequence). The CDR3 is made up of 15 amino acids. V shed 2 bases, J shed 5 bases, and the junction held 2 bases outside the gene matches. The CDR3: CASSYRTGGHQPQHF. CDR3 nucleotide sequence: TGTGCCAGCAGTTACAGGACAGGGGGCCATCAGCCCCAGCATTTT.

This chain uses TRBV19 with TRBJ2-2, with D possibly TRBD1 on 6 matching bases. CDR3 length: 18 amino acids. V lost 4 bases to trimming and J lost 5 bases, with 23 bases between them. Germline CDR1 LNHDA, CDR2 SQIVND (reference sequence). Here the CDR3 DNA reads TGTGCCAGTAGTACCCGGATACAGGGAAGGCGACGGACCGGGGAGCTGTTTTTT. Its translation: CASSTRIQGRRRTGELFF.

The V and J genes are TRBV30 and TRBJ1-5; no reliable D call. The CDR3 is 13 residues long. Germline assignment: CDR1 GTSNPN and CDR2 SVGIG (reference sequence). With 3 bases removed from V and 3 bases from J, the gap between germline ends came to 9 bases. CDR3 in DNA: TGTGCCTGGAGCCGGCAGTTCAATCAGCCCCAGCATTTT. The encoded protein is CAWSRQFNQPQHF.

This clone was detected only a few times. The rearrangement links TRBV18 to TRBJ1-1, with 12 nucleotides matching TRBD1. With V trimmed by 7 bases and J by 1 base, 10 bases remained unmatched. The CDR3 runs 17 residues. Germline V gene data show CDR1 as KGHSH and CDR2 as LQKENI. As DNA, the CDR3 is TGTGCCAGCTTCGCCGGGACAGGGGGCGCGGGGAACACTGAAGCTTTCTTT. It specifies CASFAGTGGAGNTEAFF.

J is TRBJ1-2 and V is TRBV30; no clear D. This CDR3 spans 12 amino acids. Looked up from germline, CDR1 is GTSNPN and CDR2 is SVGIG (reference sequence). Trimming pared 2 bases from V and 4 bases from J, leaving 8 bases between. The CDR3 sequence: CAWSRALYGYTF. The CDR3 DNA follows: TGTGCCTGGAGTCGGGCCCTCTATGGCTACACCTTC.